This passage covers 25 T cell receptor beta chains from one sample sequenced in a study of OX40 agonist ivuxolimab in advanced cancers. Method: immunoSEQ multiplex PCR; TCRdb's copy keeps in-frame clones and lacks some. The profile shows about 44,000 clones, about 80% of them singletons. Sample: CD4+ or CD8+ T cells sorted from blood, taken in a trial of the OX40 agonist ivuxolimab. Receptors were obtained from an adult with an advanced solid tumor such as melanoma, head and neck, liver or kidney cancer.

V usage is TRBV7-9 and J usage is TRBJ1-1; D unclear. CDR1 SEHNR and CDR2 FQNEAQ come from the germline V gene (reference sequence). The V gene lost 1 base and the J gene lost 0 bases, with 6 bases spanning the gap. This CDR3 has 14 residues. CDR3 coding DNA: TGTGCCAGCAGCTTAGGACACTTGAACACTGAAGCTTTCTTT. Translation: CASSLGHLNTEAFF. The variable domain in full, with the rest retrieved from reference TRBV7-9 and TRBJ1-1, is DTGVSQNPRHKITKRGQNVTFRCDPISEHNRLYWYRQTLGQGPEFLTYFQNEAQLEKSRLLSDRFSAERPKGSFSTLEIQRTEQGDSAMYLCASSLGHLNTEAFFGQGTRLTVV.

This clone has a single count. The chain has TRBV7-2 and TRBJ1-2; TRBD1 is a possible D gene (5 bases). CDR3 size: 14 residues. V lost 4 bases and J 5 bases, leaving 14 bases between the germline ends. CDR1 and CDR2 from the germline V gene are SGHTA and FQGNSA. The CDR3: CASSSDKGPYGYTF. Written as DNA, the CDR3 is TGTGCCAGCAGCTCGGACAAGGGCCCTTATGGCTACACCTTC.

J is TRBJ1-1 and V is TRBV18; no reliable D call. Germline values: CDR1 KGHSH, CDR2 LQKENI. This CDR3 comprises 14 residues. Trimming cost V 3 bases and J 1 base, with 9 bases left between them. This chain's CDR3 is CASSPLAGNTEAFF. In DNA, the CDR3 is TGTGCCAGCTCACCGCTGGCGGGGAACACTGAAGCTTTCTTT. The variable domain in full, with the rest retrieved from reference TRBV18 and TRBJ1-1, is NAGVMQNPRHLVRRRGQEARLRCSPMKGHSHVYWYRQLPEEGLKFMVYLQKENIIDESGMPKERFSAEFPKEGPSILRIQQVVRGDSAAYFCASSPLAGNTEAFFGQGTRLTVV.

The chain recombines TRBV10-1 with TRBJ2-3; the D call may be TRBD1 or TRBD2 (5 bases each). CDR1 WNHNN and CDR2 SYGVQD come from the germline V gene (reference sequence). Trimming stripped 0 bases from V and 4 bases from J, with 11 bases between. The CDR3 is 15 amino acids. CDR3 sequence reads: CASSESGDGADTQYF. As DNA, the CDR3 is TGCGCCAGCAGTGAGTCTGGGGACGGGGCAGATACGCAGTATTTT.

The rearrangement joins TRBV15 to TRBJ1-2, with D perhaps matching TRBD1 (5 bases). The CDR3 runs to 15 residues. Germline V gives CDR1 LNHNV, CDR2 YYDKDF (reference sequence). The germline V and J ends were trimmed by 1 base and 4 bases, with 13 bases remaining between them. CDR3 nucleotide sequence: TGTGCCACCAGCAGAGGGGGGGGAGGAGGCTATGGCTACACCTTC. Its protein product is CATSRGGGGGYGYTF.

This clone was detected a few times. The chain has TRBV9 and TRBJ2-7; the D gene is possibly TRBD1 (6 bases). CDR1 and CDR2 (germline): SGDLS, YYNGEE. The CDR3 is 18 residues long. V lost 2 bases and J lost 4, with 25 bases in between. The CDR3 protein is CASSVPVGDTEHIYEQYF. Written as DNA, the CDR3 is TGTGCCAGCAGCGTGCCGGTTGGGGACACCGAGCATATTTACGAGCAGTACTTC.

This rearrangement joins TRBV7-3 to TRBJ2-2; 8 nucleotides agree with TRBD1. J gave up 7 bases and V 3 bases, and 7 bases lay outside the gene matches. Germline V gene lookup returns CDR1 SGHTA and CDR2 FQGTGA. The CDR3 is made up of 15 amino acids. The CDR3 sequence: CASSLEPGGIGELFF. DNA for the CDR3: TGTGCCAGCAGCTTGGAGCCAGGGGGCATCGGGGAGCTGTTTTTT.

This clone was seen more than once but under ten times. This sequence joins TRBV28 and TRBJ1-1; 12 nucleotides align to TRBD1. The trim removed 3 bases at V and 5 bases at J, leaving 10 bases unmatched. Germline CDR1 and CDR2: MDHEN and SYDVKM. This CDR3 has 17 amino acids. CDR3 DNA: TGTGCCAGCAGTTTGGGGACAGGGGGCAAGGGAGGGACTGAAGCTTTCTTT. It codes for CASSLGTGGKGGTEAFF.

The chain is built from TRBV9 and TRBJ2-3; 7 bases are a match to TRBD1. V gave up 0 bases and J gave up 5 bases; unmatched junction bases: 6. Germline CDR1 SGDLS, CDR2 YYNGEE. There are 15 residues in the CDR3. CDR3 DNA sequence: TGTGCCAGCAGCGTAGGCGCGACAGGGAGAGATACGCAGTATTTT. Protein: CASSVGATGRDTQYF. Drawing the rest from reference TRBV9 and TRBJ2-3, the complete variable domain is DSGVTQTPKHLITATGQRVTLRCSPRSGDLSVYWYQQSLDQGLQFLIQYYNGEERAKGNILERFSAQQFPDLHSELNLSSLELGDSALYFCASSVGATGRDTQYFGPGTRLTVL.

There are a few counts of this clone. The V gene is TRBV18, the J gene TRBJ1-1, with TRBD1 identical over 11 bases. The CDR3 covers 15 residues. Germline lookup yields CDR1 KGHSH and CDR2 LQKENI. The J segment lost 3 bases and the V segment lost 4 bases, leaving 4 bases of the junction unmatched. CDR3 nucleotides: TGTGCCAGCTCACTCGGACAGGGGGCCGACACTGAAGCTTTCTTT. Its translation is CASSLGQGADTEAFF. Full variable domain (remainder filled in from reference TRBV18 and TRBJ1-1): NAGVMQNPRHLVRRRGQEARLRCSPMKGHSHVYWYRQLPEEGLKFMVYLQKENIIDESGMPKERFSAEFPKEGPSILRIQQVVRGDSAAYFCASSLGQGADTEAFFGQGTRLTVV.

This clone was counted only a few times. V is TRBV11-3 and J is TRBJ2-3; TRBD1 agrees at 7 bases. Per the germline V gene, CDR1 is SGHNT and CDR2 is YENEEA. V lost 5 bases to trimming and J lost 1 base; unmatched junction nucleotides: 3. CDR3 length: 14 residues. The CDR3 loop is CASSAGGGTDTQYF. CDR3 DNA sequence: TGTGCCAGCAGCGCAGGGGGAGGCACAGATACGCAGTATTTT.

The chain uses TRBV4-3 and TRBJ2-7, with D unresolved. Germline CDR1 and CDR2: LGHNA and YSLEER. Trimming took off 0 bases at V and 2 bases at J, with 8 bases between the two ends. The CDR3 spans 14 residues. For the CDR3, the DNA is TGCGCCAGCAGCCAAGATGCCCCTACCTACGAGCAGTACTTC. Residues: CASSQDAPTYEQYF.

The chain is built from TRBV6-5 and TRBJ1-2, with 8 bases aligning to TRBD1. The germline V gene has CDR1 MNHEY and CDR2 SVGAGI. The CDR3 runs 15 residues. The J segment lost 5 bases and the V segment lost 7 bases, leaving 12 bases of the junction unmatched. The CDR3 region is CASIGPGQGLYGYTF. CDR3 in DNA: TGTGCCAGCATTGGGCCCGGACAGGGCTTATATGGCTACACCTTC.

The chain uses TRBV10-3 and TRBJ2-3; 8 bases are shared with TRBD2. CDR3 length: 15 amino acids. Germline-derived CDR1 and CDR2 are ENHRY and SYGVKD. V was clipped by 3 bases and J by 5 bases; unmatched bases: 7. CDR3 sequence (DNA): TGTGCCATCAGTGAAGAAGCGGGAGCGGTAGATACGCAGTATTTT. Amino acids: CAISEEAGAVDTQYF.

The rearrangement joins TRBV25-1 to TRBJ1-2, with D uncertain. This CDR3 has 16 residues. CDR1 MGHDK and CDR2 SYGVNS come from the germline V gene. The germline V and J ends were trimmed by 3 bases and 0 bases, with 14 bases remaining between them. The CDR3 reads CASSEGWASPNYGYTF. CDR3 DNA: TGTGCCAGCAGTGAGGGTTGGGCCAGTCCTAACTATGGCTACACCTTC.

In its sample, this clone was seen a few times. The chain combines TRBV28 with TRBJ1-1; weak D call: TRBD1 (5 bases). V was pared by 2 bases and J by 11 bases, with 9 bases between. Germline lookup yields CDR1 MDHEN and CDR2 SYDVKM. The CDR3 is 11 residues long. The CDR3 region is CASSLGGVAFF. DNA of the CDR3: TGTGCCAGCAGTTTAGGGGGGGTGGCTTTCTTT.

V usage is TRBV10-1 and J usage is TRBJ1-1; TRBD1 aligns across 7 bases. The CDR3 consists of 15 residues. From germline, CDR1 is WNHNN and CDR2 SYGVQD (reference sequence). V was clipped by 0 bases and J by 3 bases; unmatched bases: 4. CDR3 coding DNA: TGCGCCAGCAGTGAGTCAGGGGGCGCGGACACTGAAGCTTTCTTT. Translating it yields CASSESGGADTEAFF.

The chain is built from TRBV5-1 and TRBJ2-1; D not resolved. Between the trimmed V and J ends, which lost 0 bases and 6 bases, there was a span of 16 bases. The CDR3 is made up of 16 amino acids. Germline CDR1 reads SGHRS; CDR2 reads YFSETQ. CDR3 residues: CASSLASVGGTNEQFF. The CDR3 coding sequence is TGCGCCAGCAGCTTGGCCTCGGTTGGCGGAACCAATGAGCAGTTCTTC. The full variable domain, rest sourced from reference TRBV5-1 and TRBJ2-1, is KAGVTQTPRYLIKTRGQQVTLSCSPISGHRSVSWYQQTPGQGLQFLFEYFSETQRNKGNFPGRFSGRQFSNSRSEMNVSTLELGDSALYLCASSLASVGGTNEQFFGPGTRLTVL.

The J gene is TRBJ2-6, the V gene TRBV27, with 13 bases that match TRBD2. The length of the CDR3 is 18 residues. With 5 bases clipped from V and 2 bases from J, the junction kept 6 bases outside the gene matches. The V gene's germline CDR1 is MNHEY and CDR2 SMNVEV (reference sequence). Here the CDR3 DNA reads TGTGCCAGCAGTCGGACTAGCGGGAGCAGGGCTGGGGCCAACGTCCTGACTTTC. Translated: CASSRTSGSRAGANVLTF.

The genes are TRBV11-1 and TRBJ2-7; D unclear. Germline V gives CDR1 SGHAT, CDR2 FQDESV (reference sequence). V was clipped by 2 bases and J by 0 bases, with 14 bases between them. The CDR3 totals 16 residues. The DNA for the CDR3 is TGTGCCAGCAGCTTAACGGACGGACCCAGCTCCTACGAGCAGTACTTC. Protein sequence: CASSLTDGPSSYEQYF.

This chain links TRBV25-1 with TRBJ1-1, with TRBD1 matching over 10 bases. Unmatched junction bases numbered 9, after V lost 6 bases and J lost 5 bases. The V gene's germline CDR1 is MGHDK and CDR2 SYGVNS. The CDR3 contains 15 residues. The CDR3 protein is CASSNRDRGGTEAFF. The CDR3 nucleotides read TGTGCCAGCAGCAACCGGGACAGGGGAGGGACTGAAGCTTTCTTT.

V gene TRBV19 combines with J gene TRBJ1-2; D uncertain. Germline CDR1 LNHDA, CDR2 SQIVND (reference sequence). V was shortened by 6 bases and J by 0 bases, with 14 bases between the two germline ends. There are 15 residues in the CDR3. The CDR3 DNA sequence: TGTGCCAGTAGCCTTACAGCGACTTCTAACTATGGCTACACCTTC. Translated, it gives CASSLTATSNYGYTF.

The rearrangement uses TRBV7-3 and TRBJ2-5, with 7 bases matching TRBD2. CDR1 and CDR2 (germline): SGHTA, FQGTGA. V lost 5 bases to trimming and J lost 1 base; unmatched junction nucleotides: 7. The CDR3 is 15 amino acids. The CDR3 DNA sequence: TGTGCCAGCAGCCCAACTGGACTAGGCCAAGAGACCCAGTACTTC. This encodes CASSPTGLGQETQYF. Looking up the rest from reference TRBV7-3 and TRBJ2-5 gives the full variable domain: GAGVSQTPSNKVTEKGKYVELRCDPISGHTALYWYRQSLGQGPEFLIYFQGTGAADDSGLPNDRFFAVRPEGSVSTLKIQRTERGDSAVYLCASSPTGLGQETQYFGPGTRLLVL.

The chain is built from TRBV5-1 and TRBJ1-1; TRBD1 is a possible D gene (5 bases). Germline CDR1 reads SGHRS; CDR2 reads YFSETQ. Trimming pared 1 base from V and 0 bases from J, leaving 16 bases between. CDR3 length: 17 amino acids. Here the CDR3 DNA reads TGCGCCAGCAGCTTGTTAGGAAGGGGAGAAATGAACACTGAAGCTTTCTTT. Its protein product is CASSLLGRGEMNTEAFF. Full variable domain (remainder filled in from reference TRBV5-1 and TRBJ1-1): KAGVTQTPRYLIKTRGQQVTLSCSPISGHRSVSWYQQTPGQGLQFLFEYFSETQRNKGNFPGRFSGRQFSNSRSEMNVSTLELGDSALYLCASSLLGRGEMNTEAFFGQGTRLTVV.

This rearrangement joins TRBV5-4 to TRBJ1-1; D is unresolved. The V gene's germline CDR1 is SGHNT and CDR2 YYREEE (reference sequence). The CDR3 is 12 amino acids. V was shortened by 0 bases and J by 3 bases, with 3 bases between the two germline ends. Here the CDR3 DNA reads TGTGCCAGCAGCTTGGGAGACACTGAAGCTTTCTTT. This codes for CASSLGDTEAFF.